Sequencing of this T cell receptor (beta chain) was carried out in a study of T-cell memory formation after mild COVID-19. This clonotype was picked up a small number of times. The target antigen is unknown. Study-wide results and caveats: Pre-infection memory carried some responding clones, suggesting that cross-reactive memory joined. Contracting clones localized mainly to CM and EM when CD4+ and mainly to EMRA when CD8+.

A single record per CDR3 protein comes from TCRdb applying MiXCR to the 5' RACE reads. This sample carries approximately 180,000 distinct CDR3 sequences, roughly 17% of them seen once, and the ten largest clones take roughly 2.1%. The CDR3 contains 16 residues. Germline loops: CDR1 SGHAT, CDR2 FQNNGV. Unmatched junction bases numbered 21, after V lost 7 bases and J lost 15 bases. The sample was PBMCs or a T cell subset sorted from them (not recorded which). The V call is TRBV11-2, the J call TRBJ2-1, with 10 bases fitting TRBD2. The sequence was collected from an adult woman who had mild COVID-19 (a few samples of this study predate the infection). Cell type and time point are not known. CDR3 coding DNA: TGTGCCAGCACCTCCTGGGTAGCGGGAGGTCTCAGGGACCGGTTCTTC. Protein: CASTSWVAGGLRDRFF.